The rows below give T cell receptor beta chains drawn from one sample of a study of lymphopenia after photon versus proton radiotherapy. Repertoires were generated with immunoSEQ multiplex PCR, while TCRdb's copy carries only in-frame clones and drops some. The sample comprises under 30,000 clones, roughly 86% of which are singletons, and approximately 50% rests with the top ten. Sequences were derived from peripheral blood, sampled from a patient treated with proton-based radiotherapy. The receptors derive from a woman aged 55-75 years with cholangiocarcinoma. Some clones in this sample may be carry-over from other donors' samples. CDR3s include the opening cysteine and the closing phenylalanine or tryptophan. Each record gives: D gene, J gene, CDR3 length, V gene, clone size, CDR3 DNA, CDR3 protein. A D gene is named only where the DNA matches it firmly. Size is stated for part of the rows, as once, few or many counts, or as a class when the clone is expanded.

-,TRBJ1-2,16,TRBV7-2,once,TGTGCCAGCAGCTTAGTTGGCAGGGAGGTTAGCTATGGCTACACCTTC,CASSLVGREVSYGYTF
-,TRBJ1-1,15,TRBV19,-,TGTGCCAGTAGTATAGCGCAGGGTTTTAACACTGAAGCTTTCTTT,CASSIAQGFNTEAFF
-,TRBJ2-3,13,TRBV27,many,TGTGCCAGCAGTTTTTCAGGCGAGGATACGCAGTATTTT,CASSFSGEDTQYF
-,TRBJ2-5,12,TRBV18,-,TGTGCCAGCTCACAGGGTGGGGAGACCCAGTACTTC,CASSQGGETQYF
-,TRBJ1-1,12,TRBV18,-,TGTGCCAGCTCGCGGCGGTTGGTTGAAGCTTTCTTT,CASSRRLVEAFF
-,TRBJ1-3,14,TRBV6-5,-,TGTGCCAGCAGTTACTCGTACGGAGGAAACACCATATATTTT,CASSYSYGGNTIYF
TRBD1,TRBJ1-3,15,TRBV6-6,-,TGTGCCAGCAGTTCCGGGACAGGCTCTGGAAACACCATATATTTT,CASSSGTGSGNTIYF
-,TRBJ2-7,12,TRBV18,-,TGTGCCAGCTCACAATCGAGCTACGAGCAGTACTTC,CASSQSSYEQYF
TRBD1,TRBJ1-4,14,TRBV10-3,-,TGTGCCATCAGTGCGGGACAGGGTCAGGAAAAACTGTTTTTT,CAISAGQGQEKLFF
TRBD1,TRBJ2-7,15,TRBV19,medium-sized,TGTGCCAGTAGTGAAGGACAGGGATTCTCCTACGAGCAGTACTTC,CASSEGQGFSYEQYF
TRBD1,TRBJ1-3,18,TRBV6-1,-,TGTGCCAGCAGTGAACTATCTCTTGACAGGGACTCTGGAAACACCATATATTTT,CASSELSLDRDSGNTIYF
-,TRBJ1-2,14,TRBV29-1,once,TGCAGCGTAGAAGAGGAGGGGTTCGCCTATGGCTACACCTTC,CSVEEEGFAYGYTF
-,TRBJ1-6,15,TRBV6-6,-,TGTGCCGCCCTACTGGAGGGGTCCTATAATTCACCCCTCCACTTT,CAALLEGSYNSPLHF
-,TRBJ2-1,15,TRBV2,-,TGTGCCAGCAGTGAGGACATAGCCTCCTACAATGAGCAGTTCTTC,CASSEDIASYNEQFF
TRBD1,TRBJ2-1,15,TRBV7-3,-,TGTGCCAGCAGCTTCACAGGGGAAGGAAACAATGAGCAGTTCTTC,CASSFTGEGNNEQFF
-,TRBJ2-7,15,TRBV4-1,-,TGCGCCAGCAGCCAAGGGCTGGCTGCCGTCTACGAGCAGTACTTC,CASSQGLAAVYEQYF
TRBD1,TRBJ1-5,14,TRBV2,once,TGTGCCAGCAGTGGGACAGGGGGCAATCAGCCCCAGCATTTT,CASSGTGGNQPQHF
-,TRBJ1-2,16,TRBV5-4,-,TGTGCCAGCAGCTTGTACAGCGTCAGGGGCCATTATGGCTACACCTTC,CASSLYSVRGHYGYTF
-,TRBJ1-5,14,TRBV4-3,-,TGCGCCAGCAGCCAAGCCCGATGGGCGCAGCCCCAGCATTTT,CASSQARWAQPQHF
-,TRBJ2-7,11,TRBV29-1,-,TGCAGCGTTGGGACTACTTACGAGCAGTACTTC,CSVGTTYEQYF
TRBD1,TRBJ1-2,13,TRBV18,-,TGTGCCAGCTCAGGCGGACAGGTTGGCGGCTACACCTTC,CASSGGQVGGYTF
-,TRBJ2-5,12,TRBV18,-,TGTGCCAGCTCACCGGCGGGAGAGACCCAGTACTTC,CASSPAGETQYF
TRBD2,TRBJ2-3,19,TRBV5-4,-,TGTGCCAGCAGCTTTGATCGGCTAGCGGGGGTGACTCGCACAGATACGCAGTATTTT,CASSFDRLAGVTRTDTQYF
-,TRBJ2-7,15,TRBV27,-,TGTGCCAGCAGTCCACCGGGACTCCACACCTACGAGCAGTACTTC,CASSPPGLHTYEQYF
-,TRBJ1-5,19,TRBV12-5,-,TGTGCTAGTGGTTTGGTAAAAGACGGGGAAGCGGGGGCGAATCAGCCCCAGCATTTT,CASGLVKDGEAGANQPQHF
-,TRBJ2-5,15,TRBV6-5,-,TGTGCCAGCATGAGGCCGGCGGGACTTCAAGAGACCCAGTACTTC,CASMRPAGLQETQYF
-,TRBJ1-5,18,TRBV6-1,-,TGTGCCAGCAGTGGGTATGGAACCGGTTCTTATAGCAATCAGCCCCAGCATTTT,CASSGYGTGSYSNQPQHF
TRBD2,TRBJ2-3,15,TRBV11-2,-,TGTGCCAGCAGTTGGGGAGCGGGGGGGACAGATACGCAGTATTTT,CASSWGAGGTDTQYF
-,TRBJ2-7,15,TRBV18,-,TGTGCCAGCTCACCACCGATAGGAGGAACCTACGAGCAGTACTTC,CASSPPIGGTYEQYF
-,TRBJ2-7,14,TRBV27,-,TGTGCCAGCAGTTTGGGGAGCAACCTCTACGAGCAGTACTTC,CASSLGSNLYEQYF
-,TRBJ2-1,13,TRBV11-3,-,TGTGCCAGCAGACAGGCCGTCTACAATGAGCAGTTCTTC,CASRQAVYNEQFF
TRBD2,TRBJ2-7,16,TRBV15,-,TGTGCCACCAGCCCAGGACTAGCGTTAAGCTCCTACGAGCAGTACTTC,CATSPGLALSSYEQYF
-,TRBJ1-5,12,TRBV25-1,once,TGTGCCAGCAGCAAGGGGTCGCAGCCCCAGCATTTT,CASSKGSQPQHF
TRBD1,TRBJ2-7,15,TRBV19,-,TGTGCCAGTAGTATAGGGGGGACAGGTGCGTACGAGCAGTACTTC,CASSIGGTGAYEQYF
-,TRBJ2-7,12,TRBV28,-,TGTGCCAGCAGTTTAGGGGGGTACGAGCAGTACTTC,CASSLGGYEQYF
TRBD1,TRBJ1-5,15,TRBV7-2,-,TGTGCCAGCAGCTTAGCTTTAGGGGGCAATGAGCCCCAGCATTTT,CASSLALGGNEPQHF
-,TRBJ2-2,17,TRBV14,once,TGTGCCAGCAGCCAAGGGCCCAGACAGGCGAACACCGGGGAGCTGTTTTTT,CASSQGPRQANTGELFF
-,TRBJ1-4,14,TRBV21-1,-,TGTGCCAGCAGCTACAGGGGTGTGAATGAAAAACTGTTTTTT,CASSYRGVNEKLFF
-,TRBJ1-4,15,TRBV7-8,-,TGTGCCAGCAGCTTAGGGCAAGGCTATAATGAAAAACTGTTTTTT,CASSLGQGYNEKLFF
-,TRBJ1-2,14,TRBV30,-,TGTGCCTGGAGCTCGGACAGCCTTAACTATGGCTACACCTTC,CAWSSDSLNYGYTF
-,TRBJ2-1,14,TRBV5-1,-,TGCGCCAGCAGCTTGGCTGGCAGAGACAATGAGCAGTTCTTC,CASSLAGRDNEQFF
-,TRBJ2-1,13,TRBV4-1,-,TGCGCCAGCAGCCAAGACAATTACAATGAGCAGTTCTTC,CASSQDNYNEQFF
TRBD1,TRBJ2-2,12,TRBV4-2,-,TGTGCCAGCAGCCGTACAGGGGGGAAGCTGTTTTTT,CASSRTGGKLFF
-,TRBJ2-1,17,TRBV18,-,TGTGCCAGCTCACCAACGAGCCCGGGCTTGGCCTACAATGAGCAGTTCTTC,CASSPTSPGLAYNEQFF
TRBD2,TRBJ2-7,16,TRBV7-9,once,TGTGCCAGCAGCCCTAGTCTGTGGGGGGGCTCCTACGAGCAGTACTTC,CASSPSLWGGSYEQYF
TRBD2,TRBJ2-1,16,TRBV5-1,-,TGCGCCAGCAGCTTGGTGACTAGCGGTCCAGGGTATGAGCAGTTCTTC,CASSLVTSGPGYEQFF
TRBD1,TRBJ2-1,13,TRBV29-1,-,TGCAGCGCGTTGACAGGGTCCTACAATGAGCAGTTCTTC,CSALTGSYNEQFF
-,TRBJ2-6,15,TRBV19,-,TGTGCCAGTAGTATATTAGTCTCGGGGGCCAACGTCCTGACTTTC,CASSILVSGANVLTF
-,TRBJ1-4,13,TRBV19,few,TGTGCCAGTAGTCGGGACGTGGGTGAAAAACTGTTTTTT,CASSRDVGEKLFF
TRBD1,TRBJ2-5,14,TRBV6-1,-,TGTGCCAGCATCTTGGGACAGCCTAAAGAGACCCAGTACTTC,CASILGQPKETQYF